This T cell receptor beta chain came from a study of blood T cell repertoires in COVID-19 (dated by TCRdb to the early 2020s). Background on the whole study: Samples covering the acute and convalescent phases of COVID-19 were provided by collaborators in the United States, Italy and Spain. The prospective study material was composed of cDNA or gDNA derived from T cells, B-cell-depleted T cells, or PBMCs. Deeply sampled blood TCRbeta repertoires from subjects exposed to, actively infected with, or recovered from COVID-19 were included in the dataset. A freely available public database, intended as a resource for researchers studying the immune response to SARS-CoV-2, is where the repertoires were released. The samples were drawn from the first 160 participants of the ongoing ImmuneRACE study and from 950 to 1,500 subjects provided by 6 global collaborators. The sample metadata nearly always contained a de-identified subject ID, COVID-19 status, age in years and sex. Where available, HLA class I and class II types were obtained from metadata supplied by the sample provider rather than from assay-based typing.

As regards this clone: What antigen it recognizes has not been identified. The junction shows a germline mismatch at one end, possibly a read error.

Each collaborating institution followed its own protocols to collect whole blood in K2EDTA tubes. For TCRbeta analysis, collaborators shipped samples as frozen whole blood, isolated PBMCs, or DNA extracted from either of those sample types. TCRbeta CDR3 regions were amplified from genomic DNA by means of the immunoSEQ Assay, a bias-controlled multiplex PCR. The authors' pipeline ran thus. The number of nucleated cells in each sample was estimated from the amplification of reference gene primers within the assay. To quantify the absolute abundance of each unique TCRbeta CDR3 rearrangement, sequence reads were collapsed and filtered. For each sample, productive Simpson clonality was calculated by taking the square root of Simpson's diversity index across productive rearrangements. TCRdb stores this immuneACCESS table with in-frame sequences only. Part of the clones is absent; in the studies checked, under half of the shortfall reflects unresolved V genes, and no reason is known for the rest. V and J calls and clone size are given by that table; D and trimming were obtained from the DNA. The sample yields 55,000 to 65,000 clones; roughly 87% were counted once. The top ten clones comprise more than 4.5% of the sample.

Beyond this particular receptor, the publication reports: How much clinical and demographic metadata was included differed by source and by participant, and the metadata was provided uncurated.

Sequences SSHAT (CDR1) and FNYEAQ (CDR2) are obtained from the germline V gene (reference sequence). Inclusive of the bounding cysteine and phenylalanine, the CDR3 is 14 residues long. Only CDR3 DNA remains: 42 bases, in frame from the first base. The sample taken for sequencing was peripheral blood. This clonotype was obtained from an elderly man in a cohort sampled during active COVID-19. The sequence links TRBV7-7 to TRBJ2-7; 9 junctional bases match TRBD1. DNA sequence: TGTGCTAGCAGCACAGGGACAGGGTCGAGAGAGCAGTACTTC. Its protein is CASSTGTGSREQYF.